This T cell receptor beta chain was sequenced in a study of spatial heterogeneity in lung cancer. On the study more broadly: Combinations of a unique TCR and a UMI were tallied in raw reads, and on average each appeared more than ten times. General study results and limits: Ubiquitous expanded tumor TCRs appeared in blood more at resection than follow-up.

TCRdb recomputed calls from the 5' RACE reads with MiXCR, one row per CDR3 protein. Of more than 50,000 distinct CDR3 sequences detected, more than 6.5% appear once; the ten largest clones hold approximately 2.9%. Indicated time point: sample taken at primary tumor resection. The study sequenced unsorted whole RNA from tumor, nontumor lung or frozen PBMC. Samples were obtained from some 70 donors, all untreated early-stage non-small cell lung cancer patients. The CDR3 sequence is 11 residues long. This clonotype was observed at least ten times. Its antigen is unidentified. This TCR was recovered from a female donor with early-stage non-small cell lung cancer. V is TRBV21-1 and J is TRBJ2-1; TRBD2, the table's D call, lacks a check against the DNA. TRBV21-1 is a pseudogene. The source was PBMCs, collected at surgery. CDR3 residues: CASRGLNEQFF. The DNA of the CDR3 is TGTGCCAGCCGGGGACTCAATGAGCAGTTCTTC.